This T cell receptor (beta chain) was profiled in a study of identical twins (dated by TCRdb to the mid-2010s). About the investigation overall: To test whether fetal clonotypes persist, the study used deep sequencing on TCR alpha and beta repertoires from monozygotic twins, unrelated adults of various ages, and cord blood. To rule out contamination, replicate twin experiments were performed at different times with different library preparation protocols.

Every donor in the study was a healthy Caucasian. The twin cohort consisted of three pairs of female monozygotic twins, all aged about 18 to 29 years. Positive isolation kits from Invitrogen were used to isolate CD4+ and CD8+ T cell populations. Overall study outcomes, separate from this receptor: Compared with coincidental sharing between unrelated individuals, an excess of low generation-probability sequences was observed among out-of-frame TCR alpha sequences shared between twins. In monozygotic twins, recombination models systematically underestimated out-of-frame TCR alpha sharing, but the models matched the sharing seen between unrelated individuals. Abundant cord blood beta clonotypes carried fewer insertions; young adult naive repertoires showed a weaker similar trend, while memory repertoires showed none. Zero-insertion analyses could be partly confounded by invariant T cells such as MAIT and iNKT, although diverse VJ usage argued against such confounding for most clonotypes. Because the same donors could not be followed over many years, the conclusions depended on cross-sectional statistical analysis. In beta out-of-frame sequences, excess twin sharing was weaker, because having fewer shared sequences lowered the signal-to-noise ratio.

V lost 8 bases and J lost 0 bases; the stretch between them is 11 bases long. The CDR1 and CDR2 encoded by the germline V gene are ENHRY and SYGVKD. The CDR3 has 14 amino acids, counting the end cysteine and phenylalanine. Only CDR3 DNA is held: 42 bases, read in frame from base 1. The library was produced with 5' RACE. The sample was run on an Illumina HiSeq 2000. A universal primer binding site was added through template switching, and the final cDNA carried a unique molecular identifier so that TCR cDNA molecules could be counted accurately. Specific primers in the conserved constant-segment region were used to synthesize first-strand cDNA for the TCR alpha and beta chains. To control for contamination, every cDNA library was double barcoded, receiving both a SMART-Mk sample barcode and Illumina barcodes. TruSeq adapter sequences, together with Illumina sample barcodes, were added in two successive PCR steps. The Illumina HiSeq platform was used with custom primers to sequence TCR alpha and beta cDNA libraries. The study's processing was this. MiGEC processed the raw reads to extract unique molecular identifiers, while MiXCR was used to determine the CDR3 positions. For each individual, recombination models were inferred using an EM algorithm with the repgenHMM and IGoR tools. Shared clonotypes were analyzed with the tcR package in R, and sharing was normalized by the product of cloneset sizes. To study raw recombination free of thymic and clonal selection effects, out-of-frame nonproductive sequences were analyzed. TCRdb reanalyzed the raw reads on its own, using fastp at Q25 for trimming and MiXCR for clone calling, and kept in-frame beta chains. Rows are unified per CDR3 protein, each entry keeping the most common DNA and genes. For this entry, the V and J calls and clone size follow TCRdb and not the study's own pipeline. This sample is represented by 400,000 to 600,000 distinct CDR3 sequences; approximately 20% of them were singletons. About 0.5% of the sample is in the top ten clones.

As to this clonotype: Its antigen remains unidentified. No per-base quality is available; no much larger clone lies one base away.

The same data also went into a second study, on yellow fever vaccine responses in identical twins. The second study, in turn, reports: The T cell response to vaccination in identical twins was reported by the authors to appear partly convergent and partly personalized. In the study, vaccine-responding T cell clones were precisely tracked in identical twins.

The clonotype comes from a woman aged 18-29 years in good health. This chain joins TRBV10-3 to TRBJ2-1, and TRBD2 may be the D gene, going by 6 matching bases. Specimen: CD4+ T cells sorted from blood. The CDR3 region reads CAIGTSASYNEQFF. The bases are TGTGCCATCGGGACTTCCGCCTCCTACAATGAGCAGTTCTTC.